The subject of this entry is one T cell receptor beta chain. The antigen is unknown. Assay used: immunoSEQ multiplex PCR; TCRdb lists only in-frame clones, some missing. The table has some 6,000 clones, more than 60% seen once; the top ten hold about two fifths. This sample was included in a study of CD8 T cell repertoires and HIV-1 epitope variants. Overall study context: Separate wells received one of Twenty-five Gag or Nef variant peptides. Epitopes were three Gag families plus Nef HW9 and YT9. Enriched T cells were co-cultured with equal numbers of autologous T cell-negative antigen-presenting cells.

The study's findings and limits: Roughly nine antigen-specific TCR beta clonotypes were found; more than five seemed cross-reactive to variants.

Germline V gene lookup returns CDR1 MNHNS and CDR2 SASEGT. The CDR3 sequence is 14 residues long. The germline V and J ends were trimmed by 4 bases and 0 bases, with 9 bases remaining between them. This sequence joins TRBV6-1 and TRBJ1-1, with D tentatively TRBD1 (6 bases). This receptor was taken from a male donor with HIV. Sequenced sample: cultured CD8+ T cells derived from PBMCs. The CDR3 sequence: CASSVWDMNTEAFF. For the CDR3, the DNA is TGTGCCAGCAGTGTATGGGACATGAACACTGAAGCTTTCTTT.